A selection of T cell receptor beta chains follows, all from one sample in a study of T cells after yellow fever vaccination. TCRdb fed the 5' RACE reads into MiXCR, producing one record per CDR3 protein. The sample gives more than 300,000 distinct CDR3 sequences, around 4.5% of which show up once; around 19% is in the top ten. This sample comprised PBMCs, obtained 15 days after the yellow fever booster vaccination. The receptor set was obtained from a man aged 18 to 29 who received the YFV17D yellow fever vaccine. The CDR3 runs from the conserved cysteine through the conserved F or W. Fields, in order: CDR3 DNA, CDR3 protein, J gene, CDR3 length, V gene, D gene, clone size. A D gene is named only where the DNA matches it firmly. Clone size is shown for a subset of rows, as once, few, many or a class of expanded clone.

TGCGCCAGCAGCCAAGATCGGCCGCGTTGGGGATCCCAATACAATGAGCAGTTCTTC	CASSQDRPRWGSQYNEQFF	TRBJ2-1	19	TRBV4-3	-	few
TGCGCCAGCAGCCGGCTCCCTCTCAGGGGGACCCGCACAGATACGCAGTATTTT	CASSRLPLRGTRTDTQYF	TRBJ2-3	18	TRBV4-3	TRBD1	few
TGTGCCAGCTCACCACCGCTGGGTACAGGGAAGAACACCCAGTACTTC	CASSPPLGTGKNTQYF	TRBJ2-5	16	TRBV18	-	-
TGTGCCAGCAGCTTAGCTGTGGGGCCTTACGAGCAGTACTTC	CASSLAVGPYEQYF	TRBJ2-7	14	TRBV7-9	-	-
TGCAGTGCTAGAGACCCCACTTTCCGGTTTAGCTCCTACAATGAGCAGTTCTTC	CSARDPTFRFSSYNEQFF	TRBJ2-1	18	TRBV20-1	-	many
TGTGCCAGCAGCCAAGCGGGACAGGGTTTCGCTGAGCAGTTCTTC	CASSQAGQGFAEQFF	TRBJ2-1	15	TRBV4-2	TRBD1	few
TGTGCCAGCAGCTTATTGATTAGGGGATGGGATGAGCAGTTCTTC	CASSLLIRGWDEQFF	TRBJ2-1	15	TRBV7-2	-	many
TGCGCCAGCAGCTTGGAGGCAGCCTTACCCTATGGCTACACCTTC	CASSLEAALPYGYTF	TRBJ1-2	15	TRBV5-1	-	many
TGTGCCAGCAGCTTACAGGGACTCTTGAACACTGAAGCTTTCTTT	CASSLQGLLNTEAFF	TRBJ1-1	15	TRBV7-9	-	-
TGTGCCAGCAGCAGGAGACAGGTAGGAAACATTCAGTACTTC	CASSRRQVGNIQYF	TRBJ2-4	14	TRBV7-2	-	-
TGTGCCAGCAGGCGAGACACGCCGATCACAGATACGCAGTATTTT	CASRRDTPITDTQYF	TRBJ2-3	15	TRBV6-2/TRBV6-3	-	many
TGTGCCAGCAGCAAGCCCCCGGGACAGAGGTTGAATGAGCAGTTCTTC	CASSKPPGQRLNEQFF	TRBJ2-1	16	TRBV5-6	TRBD1	few
TGTGCCACCAGCAGAGAGCAGCGGGGGGCCCAAGAGACCCAGTACTTC	CATSREQRGAQETQYF	TRBJ2-5	16	TRBV15	TRBD2	many
TGTGCCAGCACCCTGGGACAGGGGGTATATGGCTACACCTTC	CASTLGQGVYGYTF	TRBJ1-2	14	TRBV12-3/TRBV12-4	TRBD1	-
TGTGCCAGCAGCAAAGGCCCCAGGGCAAGGGAAAAAAACATTCAGTACTTC	CASSKGPRAREKNIQYF	TRBJ2-4	17	TRBV21-1	-	few
TGTGCCAGCAGTTCAGGCCGGGACACCCAAATTGGAGAGACCCAGTACTTC	CASSSGRDTQIGETQYF	TRBJ2-5	17	TRBV7-9	-	many
TGTGCCAGCAGTTTCCTCCAATACGTGACAATGAACACTGAAGCTTTCTTT	CASSFLQYVTMNTEAFF	TRBJ1-1	17	TRBV28	-	many
TGTGCCAGCAGTCTAGCTCAGGGCTACGAGCAGTACTTC	CASSLAQGYEQYF	TRBJ2-7	13	TRBV6-5	-	many
TGCGCCAGCAGCTTGATCGGGCTTTCGAACACCGGGGAGCTGTTTTTT	CASSLIGLSNTGELFF	TRBJ2-2	16	TRBV5-1	-	-
TGTGCCAGCAGGGCTAGGGGACCCTCCGGGGTTGAGCAGTTCTTC	CASRARGPSGVEQFF	TRBJ2-1	15	TRBV7-2	-	few
TGTGCCAGCAATCCAAGGCTAGGCTCTGGGGCCAACGTCCTGACTTTC	CASNPRLGSGANVLTF	TRBJ2-6	16	TRBV6-1	-	few
TGCAGTGCTAGAGCGCAGGGCCAAGGGACAGATACGCAGTATTTT	CSARAQGQGTDTQYF	TRBJ2-3	15	TRBV20-1	-	few
TGCGCCAGCAGCCCTCAGGGAGCGCAAGATACGCAGTATTTT	CASSPQGAQDTQYF	TRBJ2-3	14	TRBV5-1	-	few
TGTGCCAGCAGTCCCAATTACCTGAACACTGAAGCTTTCTTT	CASSPNYLNTEAFF	TRBJ1-1	14	TRBV12-3/TRBV12-4	-	few
TGTGCCAGCAGCTTAAGGCTAGCGGGGGGGCGATTAAGCGGGGAGCTGTTTTTT	CASSLRLAGGRLSGELFF	TRBJ2-2	18	TRBV7-2	TRBD2	few
TGTGCCAGCAGCCCCGGTATAACGGGGGCACCCTACGAGCAGTACTTC	CASSPGITGAPYEQYF	TRBJ2-7	16	TRBV12-3/TRBV12-4	-	few
TGCGCCAGCAGCCAAGTAACTATAGGGACAGGGTACACTGAAGCTTTCTTT	CASSQVTIGTGYTEAFF	TRBJ1-1	17	TRBV4-1	TRBD1	many
TGTGCCAGCAGCTTAGTGAAATATACGCAGTATTTT	CASSLVKYTQYF	TRBJ2-3	12	TRBV7-2	-	-
TGTGCCAGCAGTTACTCGGGGGAGCTAGCGGGGTACAATGAGCAGTTCTTC	CASSYSGELAGYNEQFF	TRBJ2-1	17	TRBV6-2/TRBV6-3	TRBD2	many
TGCGCCAGCAGAGGAGGGTCAGGGGCCAACGTCCTGACTTTC	CASRGGSGANVLTF	TRBJ2-6	14	TRBV5-1	-	few
TGTGCCAGCAGACTAGCGGGGGGAAATGAGCAGTTCTTC	CASRLAGGNEQFF	TRBJ2-1	13	TRBV4-2	TRBD2	many
TGTGCCAGCAGCGTACCCCCCTCTGACAGGGGTGCTTCACCCCTCCACTTT	CASSVPPSDRGASPLHF	TRBJ1-6	17	TRBV7-8	TRBD1	many
TGCAGTGCCGGTGGATCAACAGATACGCAGTATTTT	CSAGGSTDTQYF	TRBJ2-3	12	TRBV20-1	-	-
TGTGCCAGCAGCGCAAACAGGGGGCAGGAGACCCAGTACTTC	CASSANRGQETQYF	TRBJ2-5	14	TRBV7-2	TRBD1	-
TGTGCCAGCAGCCCAAACAGGGGACCTAGCAATCAGCCCCAGCATTTT	CASSPNRGPSNQPQHF	TRBJ1-5	16	TRBV7-6	TRBD1	-
TGCGCCAGCAGTGAAGCAGGGAGGCAAGAGACCCAGTACTTC	CASSEAGRQETQYF	TRBJ2-5	14	TRBV10-2	-	-
TGTGCCAGCCTTCCGTCATGGGGCGGGAATTCACCCCTCCACTTT	CASLPSWGGNSPLHF	TRBJ1-6	15	TRBV27	-	many
TGCAGTGCTAGAGGGCAGTTAGCAACTAATGAAAAACTGTTTTTT	CSARGQLATNEKLFF	TRBJ1-4	15	TRBV20-1	-	-
TGTGCCAGCAGTTTGTTGGGGGACAATCAGCCCCAGCATTTT	CASSLLGDNQPQHF	TRBJ1-5	14	TRBV27	-	many
TGCGCCAGCAGCTTGTGGTTGACCGGGGAGCTGTTTTTT	CASSLWLTGELFF	TRBJ2-2	13	TRBV5-1	-	-
TGTGCCACCAGCAGACAGGGGGGACTCACAGATACGCAGTATTTT	CATSRQGGLTDTQYF	TRBJ2-3	15	TRBV15	-	many
TGCGCCAGCAGCGTAGGATCCAGGGGTGGCGGCTACACCTTC	CASSVGSRGGGYTF	TRBJ1-2	14	TRBV5-1	-	-
TGCGCCAGCAGCTTGGGACTAGCGGGGGCCTACAATGAGCAGTTCTTC	CASSLGLAGAYNEQFF	TRBJ2-1	16	TRBV5-1	TRBD2	-
TGTGCCAGTAGTAAACTTCCCTTGGTGGATTCACCCCTCCACTTT	CASSKLPLVDSPLHF	TRBJ1-6	15	TRBV19	-	-
TGCGCCAGCAGCCCGGGGCGTGGACAGGGGGGCTACGAGCAGTACTTC	CASSPGRGQGGYEQYF	TRBJ2-7	16	TRBV4-1	TRBD1	few
TGTGCCAGCAGCACCCCGAATTCACCCCTCCACTTT	CASSTPNSPLHF	TRBJ1-6	12	TRBV11-2	-	few
TGTGCCAGCAGCCCGAAGGGGGGGCCGGGTGAGCAGTTCTTC	CASSPKGGPGEQFF	TRBJ2-1	14	TRBV6-2/TRBV6-3	-	many
TGTGCCAGCAGCCCAGAATCGGGACAGGGGCACAATGAGCAGTTCTTC	CASSPESGQGHNEQFF	TRBJ2-1	16	TRBV7-3	TRBD1	-
TGCGCCAGCAGCATCCCAGGGACACACACCGGGGAGCTGTTTTTT	CASSIPGTHTGELFF	TRBJ2-2	15	TRBV5-1	-	-
TGTGCCAGCAGTTTGAGGCCCCAGCCCCAGCATTTT	CASSLRPQPQHF	TRBJ1-5	12	TRBV12-3/TRBV12-4	-	many
TGTGCCAGCAGCTCGCCAGGAGGGAGAGCCTACAATGAGCAGTTCTTC	CASSSPGGRAYNEQFF	TRBJ2-1	16	TRBV11-2	-	many
TGCGCCAGCAGCCAAGAGGCGGGGACGACCTACGAGCAGTACTTC	CASSQEAGTTYEQYF	TRBJ2-7	15	TRBV4-3	-	few
TGCAGTGCTACGGGAAAAAACTATGGCTACACCTTC	CSATGKNYGYTF	TRBJ1-2	12	TRBV20-1	-	many